This TCR beta chain was observed in a study of graft-versus-host responses after intestinal transplantation (dated by TCRdb to the early 2020s). Study-level background: The transplants that recipients received were multivisceral, liver-intestinal, or isolated intestinal. The cohort enrolled about two dozen intestinal transplant recipients including one retransplant, and a few patients lacking pretransplant specimens were excluded. Anti-thymocyte globulin induction was given to all recipients, followed by maintenance tacrolimus and steroids for two to four years. A peak of at least 4% donor T cells among recipient peripheral blood mononuclear cells was the definition used for donor T cell macrochimerism. To identify alloreactive clones, pre-transplant mixed lymphocyte reaction products were sequenced and then compared with unstimulated pre-transplant donor and recipient T cells. Samples from three later patients were sequenced in-house on an Illumina MiSeq with MiXCR processing rather than by the commercial service. After intestinal transplantation, graft-versus-host and host-versus-graft alloreactive T cell clones in the graft, circulation and bone marrow were tracked using bulk TCR-beta CDR3 sequencing. Paper-wide results and their limitations: GvH clones were detected in recipient bone marrow, and some appeared earlier in ileal mucosa or blood, consistent with an intestinal mucosal origin. In the allografts of patients with donor T cell macrochimerism, GvH to HvG T cell clonal ratios were high. Conclusions were limited by the relatively low number and heterogeneity of intestinal transplant patients. Early after transplant, declines in HvG clones were associated with peak levels of circulating GvH clones.

Library prep was done by the immunoSEQ multiplex PCR assay. For most patients, genomic DNA was isolated using the Qiagen DNeasy Blood and Tissue Kit and was shipped frozen to Adaptive Biotechnologies for TCR sequencing. For most patients, high-throughput TCR-beta CDR3 sequencing of genomic DNA was performed by Adaptive Biotechnologies. The authors' analysis ran thus. TCR sequencing data for over 15 patients were retrieved from Adaptive's ImmunoSEQ software; three other patients were processed with MiXCR and VDJtools. CD4 versus CD8 sorting errors were corrected by removing sequences found in both subsets at a frequency ratio below 5:1. CDR3 nucleotide sequences shared by donor and recipient were removed because the origin of these sequences could not be assigned. Alloreactive clones required at least 2-fold expansion over unstimulated cells and minimum CFSE-low frequency of 0.002% (template counts) or 0.001% (read counts). Clones were considered mappable if detected in sequenced pre-transplant spleen, lymph node, or MLR CFSE-low populations of the donor or recipient. Cumulative frequency of alloreactive clones was calculated as a percentage of all sequences weighted by copy number. This is the immuneACCESS table as TCRdb keeps it, with only in-frame sequences that have V and J called. A part of the clones is gone; compared with another copy, unresolved V genes explain less than half, and the rest is unexplained. The V and J calls and clone size were taken over from that table, and D and trimming were inferred from the DNA. The sample table shows 85,000 to 90,000 clones, and roughly nine tenths are seen once. The ten largest clones add up to around 0.1% of the sample.

This clone was detected once. It lacks a known antigen. Per-base quality was not reported, and no clone a single base away is much larger than it. V loses 4 bases of germline sequence and J loses 7 bases, and the interval between the two ends is 11 bases. CDR1 and CDR2 (MNHNS, SASEGT) derive from the germline V gene. From its cysteine to its phenylalanine, the CDR3 spans 13 amino acids. The read is trimmed to its CDR3 DNA, 39 bases read in frame from base 1. The time point label here, explained by the study, means: cells obtained before transplantation from donor or recipient. CD3+CD4+ and CD3+CD8+ populations were FACS-sorted from unstimulated pre-transplant donor and recipient cells taken from spleen or lymph nodes.

This chain is built from TRBV6-1 and TRBJ1-3, with no D gene named confidently. The sample consisted of unstimulated CD4+ T cells sorted from spleen or lymph node cells, taken before intestinal transplant. This receptor was obtained from a human donor who received an intestinal transplant. The bases are TGTGCCAGCAGTGCGAACAGTGATAACACCATATATTTT. This sequence encodes CASSANSDNTIYF.